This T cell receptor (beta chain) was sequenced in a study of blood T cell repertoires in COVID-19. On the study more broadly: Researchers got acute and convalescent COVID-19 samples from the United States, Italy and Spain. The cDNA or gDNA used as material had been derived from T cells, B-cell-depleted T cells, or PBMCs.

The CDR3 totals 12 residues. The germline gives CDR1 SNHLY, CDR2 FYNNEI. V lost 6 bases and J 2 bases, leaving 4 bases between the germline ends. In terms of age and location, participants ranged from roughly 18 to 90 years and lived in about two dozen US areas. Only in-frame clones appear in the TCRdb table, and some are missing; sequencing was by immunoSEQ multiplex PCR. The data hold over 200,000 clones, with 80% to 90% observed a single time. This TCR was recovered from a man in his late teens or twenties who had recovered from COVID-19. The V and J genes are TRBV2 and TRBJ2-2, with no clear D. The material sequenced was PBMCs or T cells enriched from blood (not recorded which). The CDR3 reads CASRLNTGELFF. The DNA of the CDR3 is TGTGCCAGCAGACTTAACACCGGGGAGCTGTTTTTT.